What follows are 12 T cell receptor beta chains derived from one specimen sequenced in a study of blood T cell repertoires in COVID-19. Clones were sequenced by immunoSEQ multiplex PCR, and TCRdb holds only the in-frame ones, with some missing. The sample yields 200,000 to 250,000 clones, roughly four fifths seen once. Sequenced sample: peripheral blood. All receptors derive from a woman aged 80 or over with COVID-19, enrolled during active disease.

The J gene is TRBJ1-4, the V gene TRBV19, with D possibly matching TRBD1 (5 bases). The CDR3 loop spans 13 amino acids. V was shortened by 1 base and J by 12 bases, with 12 bases between the two germline ends. Germline lookup yields CDR1 LNHDA and CDR2 SQIVND (reference sequence). CDR3 DNA sequence: TGTGCCAGTAGTATAGTTATCCGGGGGGAACTGTTTTTT. This translates into CASSIVIRGELFF.

This chain connects TRBV6-5 to TRBJ2-1; D remains unclear. This CDR3 region has 13 residues. Trimming took 10 bases from V and 2 from J, leaving 12 bases between them. The germline gives CDR1 MNHEY, CDR2 SVGAGI. In DNA form, the CDR3 reads TGTGCCACAACTCGAACTGCCTACAATGAGCAGTTCTTC. This sequence encodes CATTRTAYNEQFF.

CDR3 sequence reads: CASSVGVAGVADTQYF. The CDR3 DNA reads TGTGCCAGCAGCGTAGGGGTAGCGGGAGTTGCAGATACGCAGTATTTT. V is TRBV9 and J is TRBJ2-3; 9 bases fit TRBD2. Germline V gene sequence: CDR1 SGDLS, CDR2 YYNGEE. With 0 bases clipped from V and 4 bases from J, the junction kept 6 bases outside the gene matches. The CDR3 totals 16 residues.

V usage is TRBV12-3 or TRBV12-4 and J usage is TRBJ1-2, with 7 bases identical to TRBD1. This CDR3 comprises 13 residues. V dropped 10 bases and J dropped 4; count of bases not matched to a gene: 9. The CDR3 sequence is CAITKGAGYGYTF. In DNA form, the CDR3 reads TGTGCCATAACCAAGGGGGCGGGCTATGGCTACACCTTC.

The genes are TRBV5-6 and TRBJ2-7; 10 bases are shared with TRBD2. Germline CDR1 and CDR2: SGHDT and YYEEEE. J was trimmed by 3 bases and V by 4 bases; bases with no gene match: 7. The CDR3 runs 15 residues. CDR3 sequence reads: CASSKRTSGNYEQYF. In nucleotides, the CDR3 is TGTGCCAGCAGCAAAAGGACTAGCGGAAACTACGAGCAGTACTTC.

The chain uses TRBV28 and TRBJ2-7; 9 bases map to TRBD2. With V trimmed by 8 bases and J by 2 bases, 1 base remained unmatched. This CDR3 contains 12 residues. Germline V gene sequence: CDR1 MDHEN, CDR2 SYDVKM. The DNA for the CDR3 is TGTGCCAGCTGCGGGAGGGCCTACGAGCAGTACTTC. Amino acids: CASCGRAYEQYF.

This chain uses TRBV19 with TRBJ2-3; 7 bases line up with TRBD2. CDR3 length: 16 amino acids. The V and J ends lost 5 bases and 4 bases, in that order; junction bases with no gene match: 12. Germline CDR1 is LNHDA and CDR2 is SQIVND (reference sequence). CDR3 loop: CASSETGTIPPDTQYF. The CDR3 region has the DNA TGTGCCAGTAGTGAAACCGGGACTATACCCCCAGATACGCAGTATTTT.

V and J are TRBV7-9 and TRBJ1-1, with 10 bases fitting TRBD1. The length of the CDR3 is 15 residues. Per germline, CDR1 SEHNR and CDR2 FQNEAQ (reference sequence). Germline trimming cut 5 bases from V and 7 bases from J; bases unmatched to any gene: 10. The CDR3 sequence: CASSGGQGSVIEAFF. CDR3 DNA sequence: TGTGCCAGCAGCGGGGGACAGGGGTCGGTAATTGAAGCTTTCTTT.

V usage is TRBV7-2 and J usage is TRBJ2-5; 15 bases align to TRBD2. Trimming took 4 bases from V and 1 from J; bases not matched to a gene: 7. Germline V gene data show CDR1 as SGHTA and CDR2 as FQGNSA. The CDR3 contains 18 residues. This CDR3 is CASSSGLAGGNIQETQYF. The CDR3 region has the DNA TGTGCCAGCAGCTCCGGACTAGCGGGGGGGAATATCCAAGAGACCCAGTACTTC.

The gene calls are TRBV6-6 and TRBJ1-1; possibly TRBD1 for D (5 bases). Germline assignment: CDR1 MNHNY and CDR2 SVGAGI (reference sequence). The V end lost 10 bases, the J end lost 4 bases, and 16 bases lay between the germline ends. The CDR3 contains 13 residues. CDR3 sequence (DNA): TGTGCCACCCACGTCCAGGGTGGCACTGAAGCTTTCTTT. Translation gives CATHVQGGTEAFF.

The rearrangement joins TRBV7-9 to TRBJ2-7; TRBD1 aligns across 7 bases. This CDR3 is 16 amino acids long. CDR1 is SEHNR, CDR2 FQNEAQ, per germline (reference sequence). Losses at the gene ends were 5 bases for V and 0 bases for J; bases not matched to a gene: 10. The CDR3 is CASSHIMTGSSYEQYF. The CDR3, as DNA: TGTGCCAGCAGCCACATCATGACAGGGAGCTCCTACGAGCAGTACTTC. The full variable domain, its missing parts supplied by reference TRBV7-9 and TRBJ2-7, is DTGVSQNPRHKITKRGQNVTFRCDPISEHNRLYWYRQTLGQGPEFLTYFQNEAQLEKSRLLSDRFSAERPKGSFSTLEIQRTEQGDSAMYLCASSHIMTGSSYEQYFGPGTRLTVT.

The J gene is TRBJ2-1, the V gene TRBV18; weak D call: TRBD2 (8 bases). Between the trimmed V and J ends, which lost 8 bases and 0 bases, there was a span of 20 bases. Germline loops: CDR1 KGHSH, CDR2 LQKENI. This CDR3 has 17 residues. CDR3: CASTAGRGLGSYNEQFF. For the CDR3, the DNA is TGTGCCAGCACGGCCGGGAGGGGGCTAGGCTCCTACAATGAGCAGTTCTTC.